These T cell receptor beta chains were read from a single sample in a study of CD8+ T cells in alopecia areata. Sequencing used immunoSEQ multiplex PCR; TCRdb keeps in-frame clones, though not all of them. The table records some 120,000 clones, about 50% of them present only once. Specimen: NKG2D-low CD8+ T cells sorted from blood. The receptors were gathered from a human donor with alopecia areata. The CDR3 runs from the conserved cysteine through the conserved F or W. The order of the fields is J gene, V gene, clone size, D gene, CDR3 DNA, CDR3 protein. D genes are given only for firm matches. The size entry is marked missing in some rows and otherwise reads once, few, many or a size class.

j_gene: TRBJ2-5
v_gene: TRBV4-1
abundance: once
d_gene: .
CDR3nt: TGCGCCAGCAGCCAAGATGAGACCAATCAAGAGACCCAGTACTTC
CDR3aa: CASSQDETNQETQYF

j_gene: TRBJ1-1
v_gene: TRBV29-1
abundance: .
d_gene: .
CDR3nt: TGCAGCGCTAAGGGGGGGGCCCTGGGGCACACTGAAGCTTTCTTT
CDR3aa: CSAKGGALGHTEAFF

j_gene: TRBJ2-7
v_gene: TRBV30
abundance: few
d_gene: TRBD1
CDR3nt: TGTGCCTGGAGTAGCAACAGGGGGCTCTACGAGCAGTACTTC
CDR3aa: CAWSSNRGLYEQYF

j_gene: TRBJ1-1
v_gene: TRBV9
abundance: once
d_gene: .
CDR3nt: TGTGCCAGCAGCGTCAGTGGAGTTGAAGCTTTCTTT
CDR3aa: CASSVSGVEAFF

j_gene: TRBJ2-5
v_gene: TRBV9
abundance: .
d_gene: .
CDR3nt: TGTGCCAGCAGCGTAGACGAGACCCAGTACTTC
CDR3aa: CASSVDETQYF

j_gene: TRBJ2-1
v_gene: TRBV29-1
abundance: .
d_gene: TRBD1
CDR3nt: TGCAGCGTCTCGACAGGGATGTCCTACAATGAGCAGTTCTTC
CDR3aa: CSVSTGMSYNEQFF

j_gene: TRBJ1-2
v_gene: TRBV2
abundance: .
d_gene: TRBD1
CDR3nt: TGTGCCAGCTCGGGACAGGGAAATGACTATGGCTACACCTTC
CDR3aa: CASSGQGNDYGYTF

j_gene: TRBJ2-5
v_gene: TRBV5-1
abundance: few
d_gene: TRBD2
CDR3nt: TGCGCCAGCAGCTGGACTAGCGGGGGCGAAGAGACCCAGTACTTC
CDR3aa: CASSWTSGGEETQYF

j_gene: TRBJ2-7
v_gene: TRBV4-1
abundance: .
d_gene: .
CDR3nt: TGCGCCCCCTCAGGGCAGTACTTC
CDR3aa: CAPSGQYF

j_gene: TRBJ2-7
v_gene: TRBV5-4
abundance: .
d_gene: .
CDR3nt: TGTGCCAGCAGCTTCGGAGGCTACGAGCAGTACTTC
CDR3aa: CASSFGGYEQYF

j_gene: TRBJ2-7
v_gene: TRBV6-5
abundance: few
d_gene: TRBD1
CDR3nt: TGTGCCAGCAGTTACTCGACAGGGGGAGGCGAGCAGTACTTC
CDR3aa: CASSYSTGGGEQYF

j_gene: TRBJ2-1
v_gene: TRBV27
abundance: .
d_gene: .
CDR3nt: TGTGCCAGCAGTTTATCGATAGGTTCCAATGAGCAGTTCTTC
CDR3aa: CASSLSIGSNEQFF

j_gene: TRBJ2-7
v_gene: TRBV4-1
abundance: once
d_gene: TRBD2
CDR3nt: TGCGCCAGCAGCCTCGAAGGGAGGGACGAGCAGTACTTC
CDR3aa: CASSLEGRDEQYF

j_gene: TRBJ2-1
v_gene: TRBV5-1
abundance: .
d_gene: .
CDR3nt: TGCGCCAGCACCCTATTGTACCGGGACACGTCCTACAATGAGCAGTTCTTC
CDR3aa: CASTLLYRDTSYNEQFF

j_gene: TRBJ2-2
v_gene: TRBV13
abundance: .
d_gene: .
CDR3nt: TGTGCCAGCAGCTTATATTCACCCGGGGAGCTGTTTTTT
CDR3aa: CASSLYSPGELFF

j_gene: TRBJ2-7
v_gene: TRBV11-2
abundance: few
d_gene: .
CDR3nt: TGTGCCAGCAGCTACCAGCGGCAGGTCTCCTACGAGCAGTACTTC
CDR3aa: CASSYQRQVSYEQYF

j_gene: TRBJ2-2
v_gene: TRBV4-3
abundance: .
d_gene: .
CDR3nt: TGCGCCAGCAGCCAAGAGATCGGAACGAACACCGGGGAGCTGTTTTTT
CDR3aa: CASSQEIGTNTGELFF

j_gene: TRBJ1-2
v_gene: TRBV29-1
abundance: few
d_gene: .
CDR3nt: TGCAGCGCCGAGGACCTCTTTAGGGGCTACACCTTC
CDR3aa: CSAEDLFRGYTF

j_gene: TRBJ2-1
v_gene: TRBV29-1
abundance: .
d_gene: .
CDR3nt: TGCAGCGTTGAAGCGGGTTACAATGAGCAGTTCTTC
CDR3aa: CSVEAGYNEQFF

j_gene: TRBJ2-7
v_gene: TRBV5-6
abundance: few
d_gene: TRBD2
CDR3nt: TGTGCCAGCAGCTCGGGACTAGCTGCCTACGAGCAGTACTTC
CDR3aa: CASSSGLAAYEQYF

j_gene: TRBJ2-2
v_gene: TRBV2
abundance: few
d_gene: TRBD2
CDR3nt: TGTGCCAGCAATGGACTAGCGGGTACCGGGGAGCTGTTTTTT
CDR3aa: CASNGLAGTGELFF

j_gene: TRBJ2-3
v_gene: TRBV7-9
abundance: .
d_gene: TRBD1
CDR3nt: TGTGCCAGCAGCTCCGGACAGGGGGATATTACAGATACGCAGTATTTT
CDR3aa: CASSSGQGDITDTQYF

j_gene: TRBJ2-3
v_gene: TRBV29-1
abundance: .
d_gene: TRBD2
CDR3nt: TGCAGCGTTGAAGGGACTAGCGGGGGAGAGACTACGCAGTATTTT
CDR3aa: CSVEGTSGGETTQYF

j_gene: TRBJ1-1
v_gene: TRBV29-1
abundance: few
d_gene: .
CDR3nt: TGCAGCGTTGGACGGATTCTTACTGAAGCTTTCTTT
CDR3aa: CSVGRILTEAFF

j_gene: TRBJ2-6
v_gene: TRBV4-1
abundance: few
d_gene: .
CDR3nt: TGCGCCAGCAGCCAAGATGGGGAGGCTGGGGCCAACGTCCTGACTTTC
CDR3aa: CASSQDGEAGANVLTF

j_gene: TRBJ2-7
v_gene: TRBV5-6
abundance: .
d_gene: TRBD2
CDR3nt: TGTGCCAGCAGTCTGGGACTAGCGGGGGGTGAGCAGTACTTC
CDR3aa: CASSLGLAGGEQYF

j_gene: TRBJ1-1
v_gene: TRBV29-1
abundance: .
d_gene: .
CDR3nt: TGCAGCGTTGAAAGGGCGTCCCAGCCCACTGAAGCTTTCTTT
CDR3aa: CSVERASQPTEAFF

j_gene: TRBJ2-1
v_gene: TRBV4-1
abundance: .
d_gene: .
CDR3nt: TGCGCCAGCAGCCAAACTGCGAATGAGCAGTTCTTC
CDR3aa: CASSQTANEQFF

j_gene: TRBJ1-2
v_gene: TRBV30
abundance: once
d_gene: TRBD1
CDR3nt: TGTGCCTGGGAGGGACAGGGCACGAGGGACCTCTATGGCTACACCTTC
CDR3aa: CAWEGQGTRDLYGYTF

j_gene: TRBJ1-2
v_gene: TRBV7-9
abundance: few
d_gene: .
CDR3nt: TGTGCCAGCAGCCTAGGGACGGCTGTTAACTATGGCTACACCTTC
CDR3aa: CASSLGTAVNYGYTF

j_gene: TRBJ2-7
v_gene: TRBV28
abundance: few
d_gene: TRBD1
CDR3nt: TGTGCCAGCAGTCCGAGGACAGGGGACATGCAGTACTTC
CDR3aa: CASSPRTGDMQYF

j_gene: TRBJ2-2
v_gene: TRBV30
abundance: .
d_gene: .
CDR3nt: TGTGCCTGGAGTTCGAGCGCTAACACCGGGGAGCTGTTTTTT
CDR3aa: CAWSSSANTGELFF

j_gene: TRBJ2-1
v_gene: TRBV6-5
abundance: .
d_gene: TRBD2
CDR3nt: TGTGCCAGCAGTGCTGAAATCGGGGGGAGGAATGAGCAGTTCTTC
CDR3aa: CASSAEIGGRNEQFF

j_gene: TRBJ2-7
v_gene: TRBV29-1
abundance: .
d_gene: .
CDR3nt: TGCAGCGTTGGGGGCCCCCCCTACGAGCAGTACTTC
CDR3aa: CSVGGPPYEQYF

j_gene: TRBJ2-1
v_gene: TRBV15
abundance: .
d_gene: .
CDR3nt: TGTGCCACCAGCAGTGCTACGAGGTACAATGAGCAGTTCTTC
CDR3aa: CATSSATRYNEQFF

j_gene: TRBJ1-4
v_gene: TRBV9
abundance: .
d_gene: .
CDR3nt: TGTGCCAGCAGCGTGGCGAGGGGTAATGAAAAACTGTTTTTT
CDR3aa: CASSVARGNEKLFF

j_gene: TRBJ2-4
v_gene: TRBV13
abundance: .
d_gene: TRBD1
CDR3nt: TGTGCCAGCAGCTTACGCGAGGGGACAGACATTCAGTACTTC
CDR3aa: CASSLREGTDIQYF

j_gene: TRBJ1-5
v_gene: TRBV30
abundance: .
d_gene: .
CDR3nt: TGTGCCTGGAGTGAAGCAGGGGTTCGCCAGCATTTT
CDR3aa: CAWSEAGVRQHF

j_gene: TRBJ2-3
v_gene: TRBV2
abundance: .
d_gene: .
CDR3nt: TGTGCCAGCAGTGACCCCGAAGCCGGGACCAGAGAGACAGATACGCAGTATTTT
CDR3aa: CASSDPEAGTRETDTQYF

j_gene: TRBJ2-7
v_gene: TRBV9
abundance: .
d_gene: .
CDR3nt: TGTGCCAGCAGCGTAGGTCCCCGGGACCGCGGTCTTTACGAGCAGTACTTC
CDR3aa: CASSVGPRDRGLYEQYF

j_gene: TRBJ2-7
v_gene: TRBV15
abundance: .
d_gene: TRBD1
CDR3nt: TGTGCCACCAGCAGACATGGACAGGGGGACTACGAGCAGTACTTC
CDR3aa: CATSRHGQGDYEQYF

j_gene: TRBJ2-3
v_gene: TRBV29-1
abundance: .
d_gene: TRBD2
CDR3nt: TGCAGCGTTGAAGAGGGACTAGAAATTACAGATACGCAGTATTTT
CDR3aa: CSVEEGLEITDTQYF

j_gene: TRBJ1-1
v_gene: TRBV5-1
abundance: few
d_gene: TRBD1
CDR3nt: TGCGCCAGCAGCTTGGGGACAGGGGGATCCACTGAAGCTTTCTTT
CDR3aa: CASSLGTGGSTEAFF

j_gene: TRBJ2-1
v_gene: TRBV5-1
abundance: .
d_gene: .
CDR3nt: TGCGCCAGCAGCTTGGCCACAACAGGGACTTACAATGAGCAGTTCTTC
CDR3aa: CASSLATTGTYNEQFF

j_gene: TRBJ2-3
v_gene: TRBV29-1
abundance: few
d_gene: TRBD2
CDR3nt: TGCAGCGTTGAAAGGGGGACTAGTTCAACGGATACGCAGTATTTT
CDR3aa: CSVERGTSSTDTQYF

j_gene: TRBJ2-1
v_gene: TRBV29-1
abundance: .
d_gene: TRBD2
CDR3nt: TGCAGCCTCGTGGGACTAGCGGACTCCTACAATGAGCAGTTCTTC
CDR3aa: CSLVGLADSYNEQFF

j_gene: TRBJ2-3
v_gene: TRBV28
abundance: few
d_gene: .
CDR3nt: TGTGCCAGCAGTTTTTCGGGGTTCACAGATACGCAGTATTTT
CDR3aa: CASSFSGFTDTQYF